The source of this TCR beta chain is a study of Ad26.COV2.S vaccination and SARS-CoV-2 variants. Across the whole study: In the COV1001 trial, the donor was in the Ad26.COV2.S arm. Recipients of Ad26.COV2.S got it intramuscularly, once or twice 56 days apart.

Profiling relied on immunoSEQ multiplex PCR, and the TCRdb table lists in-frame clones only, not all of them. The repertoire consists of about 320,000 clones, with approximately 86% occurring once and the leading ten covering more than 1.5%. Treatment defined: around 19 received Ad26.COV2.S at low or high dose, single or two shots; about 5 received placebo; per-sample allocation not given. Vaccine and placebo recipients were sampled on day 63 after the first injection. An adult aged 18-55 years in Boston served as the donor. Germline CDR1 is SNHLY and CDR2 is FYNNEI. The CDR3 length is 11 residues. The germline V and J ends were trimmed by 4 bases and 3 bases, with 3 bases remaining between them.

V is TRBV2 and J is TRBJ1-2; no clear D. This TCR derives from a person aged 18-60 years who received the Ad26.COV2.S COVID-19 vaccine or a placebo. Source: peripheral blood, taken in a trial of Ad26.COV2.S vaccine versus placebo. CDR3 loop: CASSGDYGYTF. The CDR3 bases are TGTGCCAGCAGTGGGGACTATGGCTACACCTTC.